This TCR beta chain is from a study of control samples from healthy donors and cancer patients. The protocol was immunoSEQ multiplex PCR, while the TCRdb copy is restricted to in-frame clones and leaves out a portion. The table records 180,000 or so clones, about 93% of them present only once. CDR1 is SGHTA, CDR2 FQGNSA, per germline. Trimming at V came to 4 bases and at J to 0 bases, leaving 8 bases not matched to a gene. The CDR3 contains 16 residues. The chain carries TRBV7-2 and TRBJ1-2, with 7 bases aligning to TRBD1. The sequencing input was blood. The receptor was derived from a woman aged 55-70 years in good health. Here the CDR3 DNA reads TGTGCCAGCAGCTACCAGACAGGGACCTCTAACTATGGCTACACCTTC. This sequence encodes CASSYQTGTSNYGYTF.